This T cell receptor beta chain was identified in a study of T cells after yellow fever vaccination. Points from the study as a whole: Reappearing after the booster were most of the clones from primary vaccination (less than 97% CD4, approximately 85% CD8).

TCRdb fed the 5' RACE reads into MiXCR, producing one record per CDR3 protein. The sample consists of approximately 350,000 distinct CDR3 sequences, around 10% of them appearing once. This clonotype was observed a few times. Its antigen remains unknown. The CDR3 extends over 15 amino acids. V shed 3 bases and J shed 1 base, with 12 bases lying between them. Germline lookup yields CDR1 MGHDK and CDR2 SYGVNS. This TCR derives from a man aged 18-30 years who received the YFV17D yellow fever vaccine. The V call is TRBV25-1, the J call TRBJ1-1; no clear D. The sample here was PBMCs, taken on the day of the first yellow fever vaccination. The CDR3 sequence is CASSETTRANTEAFF. In DNA form, the CDR3 reads TGTGCCAGCAGTGAGACGACACGGGCGAACACTGAAGCTTTCTTT.